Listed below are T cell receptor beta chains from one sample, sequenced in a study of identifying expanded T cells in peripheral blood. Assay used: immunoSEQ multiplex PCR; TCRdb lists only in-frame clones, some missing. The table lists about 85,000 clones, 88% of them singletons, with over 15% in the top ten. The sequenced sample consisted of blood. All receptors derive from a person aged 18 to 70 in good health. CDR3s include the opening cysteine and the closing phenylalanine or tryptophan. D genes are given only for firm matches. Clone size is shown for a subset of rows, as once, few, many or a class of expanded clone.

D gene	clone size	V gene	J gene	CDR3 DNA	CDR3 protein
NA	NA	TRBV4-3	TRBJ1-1	TGCGCCAGCAGCCAAGGGGGGGCTGAAGCTTTCTTT	CASSQGGAEAFF
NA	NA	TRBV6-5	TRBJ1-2	TGTGCCAGCAGTTACGGGCAGGTATCTTCTGGCTACACCTTC	CASSYGQVSSGYTF
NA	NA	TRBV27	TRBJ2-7	TGTGCCAGCAGTTTATCAATGACAGAGATCGAGCAGTACTTC	CASSLSMTEIEQYF
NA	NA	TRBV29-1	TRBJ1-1	TGCAGCGTTGCTGTAGCGAACACTGAAGCTTTCTTT	CSVAVANTEAFF
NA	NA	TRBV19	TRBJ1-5	TGTGCCAGTAGTATAGGTGACAGTTTTCATCAGCCCCAGCATTTT	CASSIGDSFHQPQHF
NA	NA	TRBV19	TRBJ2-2	TGTGCCAGTAGTAGGGGCGGGGAGCTGTTTTTT	CASSRGGELFF
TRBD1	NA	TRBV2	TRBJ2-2	TGTGCCAACCGACAGGGGGCGGCGAACACCGGGGAGCTGTTTTTT	CANRQGAANTGELFF
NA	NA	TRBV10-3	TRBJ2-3	TGTGCCATCAGTGATCCGGGGCCCACAGATACGCAGTATTTT	CAISDPGPTDTQYF
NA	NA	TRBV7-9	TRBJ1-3	TGTGCCAGCAGCTCGGGGGCTGGACCTGGAAACACCATATATTTT	CASSSGAGPGNTIYF
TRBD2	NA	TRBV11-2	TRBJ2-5	TGTGCCAGCAGCCCCGGGACTACCGAAGAGACCCAGTACTTC	CASSPGTTEETQYF
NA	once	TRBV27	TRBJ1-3	TGTGCCAGCTCCCCAAACAGGCGGGTGGACTCTGGAAACACCATATATTTT	CASSPNRRVDSGNTIYF
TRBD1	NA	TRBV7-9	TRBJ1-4	TGTGCCAGCAGCTTGGTGGACAGGGACTCAACTAATGAAAAACTGTTTTTT	CASSLVDRDSTNEKLFF
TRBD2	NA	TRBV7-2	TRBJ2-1	TGTGCCAGCTGTGTGTGGTTAGCGGGGGGTTACAATGAGCAGTTCTTC	CASCVWLAGGYNEQFF
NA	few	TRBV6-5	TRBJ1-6	TGTGCCAGCAGTTACTCGAAGGGAGCACCCCTCCACTTT	CASSYSKGAPLHF
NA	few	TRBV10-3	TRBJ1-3	TGTGCCTCCACAGGGTTCACCTCTCGGGGTGGAAACACCATATATTTT	CASTGFTSRGGNTIYF
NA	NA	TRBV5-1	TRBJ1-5	TGCGCCAGCAGCTTGTCACCGGGGGCGAGTCAGCCCCAGCATTTT	CASSLSPGASQPQHF